These T cell receptor beta chains were read from a single sample in a study of cytomegalovirus exposure and HLA in healthy donors. Repertoires were generated with immunoSEQ multiplex PCR, while TCRdb's copy carries only in-frame clones and drops some. The table has approximately 160,000 clones, roughly 80% seen once. The sample consisted of PBMCs. These receptors all come from a woman between 45 and 65 years old in good health and CMV-seropositive. CDR3s include the opening cysteine and the closing phenylalanine or tryptophan. A D gene is named only where the DNA matches it firmly. Size is stated for part of the rows, as once, few or many counts, or as a class when the clone is expanded.

clone size	V gene	J gene	D gene	CDR3 DNA	CDR3 protein
.	TRBV5-1	TRBJ1-1	.	TGCGCCAGCAGCTTTTCCATGAACACTGAAGCTTTCTTT	CASSFSMNTEAFF
.	TRBV27	TRBJ1-1	TRBD1	TGTGCCAGCAGCCGACAGGGGGCATCCACTGAAGCTTTCTTT	CASSRQGASTEAFF
.	TRBV19	TRBJ1-2	.	TGTGCCAGTAGTATCGACCGCAGCGGAACATGGGGCTACACCTTC	CASSIDRSGTWGYTF
.	TRBV29-1	TRBJ2-7	TRBD1	TGCAGCGTTGAGGGACAGGGGAAGGGCGAGCAGTACTTC	CSVEGQGKGEQYF
.	TRBV7-6	TRBJ2-1	.	TGTGCCAGCAGCTTGAACAACTACAATGAGCAGTTCTTC	CASSLNNYNEQFF
.	TRBV19	TRBJ2-7	TRBD2	TGTGCCAGTACCGGACAGCGGGAGGTTCGCCACGAGCAGTACTTC	CASTGQREVRHEQYF
.	TRBV5-1	TRBJ1-1	.	TGCGCCAGCAGCCTCTCTAGCAGCCCACTGAACACTGAAGCTTTCTTT	CASSLSSSPLNTEAFF
.	TRBV29-1	TRBJ2-7	.	TGCAGCGTTGTGAGGCAGGGGAGCACCTACGAGCAGTACTTC	CSVVRQGSTYEQYF
.	TRBV11-2	TRBJ2-5	TRBD2	TGTGCCAGCAGCTTCAACTCGGGGGGCCAAGAGACCCAGTACTTC	CASSFNSGGQETQYF
.	TRBV11-3	TRBJ1-3	.	TGTGCCAGCAGCGCAAGTGGACACACTGGAAACACCATATATTTT	CASSASGHTGNTIYF
once	TRBV6-5	TRBJ2-1	.	TGTGCCAGCAGGAGAGACAGCTTCAATGAGCAGTTCTTC	CASRRDSFNEQFF
.	TRBV9	TRBJ2-2	.	TGTGCCAGCAGCGTTGGGGGGGGCTTTACCGGGGAGCTGTTTTTT	CASSVGGGFTGELFF
.	TRBV30	TRBJ2-5	.	TGTGCCTGGAGGGCGCGGATGGGAGAGACCCAGTACTTC	CAWRARMGETQYF
.	TRBV25-1	TRBJ2-1	TRBD1	TGTGCCAGCAGTGAGGGACAGCACAATGAGCAGTTCTTC	CASSEGQHNEQFF
.	TRBV4-2	TRBJ2-7	TRBD1	TGTGCCAGCAGCCAGACAGGGGAGCAGTACTTC	CASSQTGEQYF
.	TRBV6-1	TRBJ2-4	TRBD2	TGTGCCAGCAGTGAAGGGGCCAGCGGGACCATTCAGTACTTC	CASSEGASGTIQYF
.	TRBV7-9	TRBJ2-1	TRBD2	TGTGCCAGCAGCTTAGTGGGACTAGCGGGAGTAAAGGAGCAGTTCTTC	CASSLVGLAGVKEQFF
.	TRBV4-1	TRBJ1-4	.	TGCGCCAGCAGCCAAGGGGAGGTCCGATACGGGTATGAAAAACTGTTTTTT	CASSQGEVRYGYEKLFF
.	TRBV7-9	TRBJ2-3	.	TGTGCCAGCAGCTTGGGGGGGCTGAGCGATACGCAGTATTTT	CASSLGGLSDTQYF
.	TRBV4-2	TRBJ1-2	.	TGTGCCAGCAGCCAAGGGGCAACGGGTAGGGGTTCTTGGGGCTACACCTTC	CASSQGATGRGSWGYTF
.	TRBV10-3	TRBJ2-3	.	TGTGCCATCGGGCCGACTAGTCGGGGGACAGATACGCAGTATTTT	CAIGPTSRGTDTQYF
.	TRBV14	TRBJ2-7	TRBD2	TGTGCCAGCAGCCAAGATGGAGGGAGGGCCGGGGACGAGCAGTACTTC	CASSQDGGRAGDEQYF
.	TRBV7-2	TRBJ2-2	TRBD1	TGTGCCAGCAGCCTCAGGGGGCTAGACACCGGGGAGCTGTTTTTT	CASSLRGLDTGELFF
.	TRBV19	TRBJ1-2	TRBD1	TGTGCCAGTAGTAAGGGACAGGGGGCTGGATATGGCTACACCTTC	CASSKGQGAGYGYTF